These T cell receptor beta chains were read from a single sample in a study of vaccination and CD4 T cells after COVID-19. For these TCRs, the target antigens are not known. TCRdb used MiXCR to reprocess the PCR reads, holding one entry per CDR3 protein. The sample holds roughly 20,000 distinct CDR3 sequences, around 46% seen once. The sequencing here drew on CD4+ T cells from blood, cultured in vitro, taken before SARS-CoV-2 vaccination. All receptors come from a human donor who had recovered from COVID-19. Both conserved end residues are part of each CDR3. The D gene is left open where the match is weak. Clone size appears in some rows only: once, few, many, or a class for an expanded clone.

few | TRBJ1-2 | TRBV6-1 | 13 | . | CASSEAFLRGYTF | TGTGCCAGCAGTGAAGCGTTTTTGCGTGGCTACACCTTC
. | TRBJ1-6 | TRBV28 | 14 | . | CASRSTGFNSPLHF | TGTGCCAGCAGGTCTACAGGGTTTAATTCACCCCTCCACTTT
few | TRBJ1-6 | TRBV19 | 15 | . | CASSIGGDRNSPLHF | TGTGCCAGTAGTATAGGTGGGGATCGGAATTCACCCCTCCACTTT
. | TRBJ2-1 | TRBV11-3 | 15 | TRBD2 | CASRLRRGGYNEQFF | TGTGCCAGCAGGCTGCGGCGGGGGGGTTACAATGAGCAGTTCTTC
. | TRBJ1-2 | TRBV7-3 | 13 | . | CASSLRGYYGYTF | TGTGCCAGCAGCTTAAGGGGGTACTATGGCTACACCTTC
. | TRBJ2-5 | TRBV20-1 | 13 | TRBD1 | CSAHRDSDETQYF | TGCAGTGCTCACCGGGACAGTGACGAGACCCAGTACTTC
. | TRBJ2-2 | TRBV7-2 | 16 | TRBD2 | CASSLIAGGGTGELFF | TGTGCCAGCAGCTTAATAGCGGGGGGTGGCACCGGGGAGCTGTTTTTT
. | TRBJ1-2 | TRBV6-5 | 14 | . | CASSYSTSGHGYTF | TGTGCCAGCAGTTACTCGACGAGTGGCCATGGCTACACCTTC
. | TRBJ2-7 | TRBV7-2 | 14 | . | CASSLLWGNYEQYF | TGTGCCAGCAGCTTATTGTGGGGTAACTACGAGCAGTACTTC
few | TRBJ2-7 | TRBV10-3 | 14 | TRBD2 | CATAPGGSSYEQYF | TGTGCCACAGCCCCGGGCGGGAGTTCCTACGAGCAGTACTTC
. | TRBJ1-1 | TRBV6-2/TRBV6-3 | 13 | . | CASGGQWNTEAFF | TGTGCCAGTGGGGGCCAGTGGAACACTGAAGCTTTCTTT
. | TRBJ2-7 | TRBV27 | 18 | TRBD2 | CASSPIYFGGGSIYEQYF | TGTGCCAGCAGTCCAATATATTTCGGGGGAGGGTCGATTTACGAGCAGTACTTC
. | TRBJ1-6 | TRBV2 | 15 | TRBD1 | CASSAGTGAGAPLHF | TGTGCCAGCAGCGCCGGGACAGGGGCAGGGGCACCCCTCCACTTT
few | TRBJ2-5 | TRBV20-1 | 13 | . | CSAGQGSQETQYF | TGCAGTGCTGGGCAGGGTAGTCAAGAGACCCAGTACTTC
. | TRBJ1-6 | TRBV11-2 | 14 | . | CASSTLDSGSPLHF | TGTGCCAGCAGCACATTGGACTCAGGGTCACCCCTCCACTTT
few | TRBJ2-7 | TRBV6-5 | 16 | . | CASSYSYGQSSYEQYF | TGTGCCAGCAGTTACTCGTACGGACAGAGCTCCTACGAGCAGTACTTC
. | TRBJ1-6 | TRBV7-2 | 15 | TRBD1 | CASSSRTGRNSPLHF | TGTGCCAGCAGCTCCCGGACAGGGCGGAATTCACCCCTCCACTTT
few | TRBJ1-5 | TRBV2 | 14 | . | CASSQLRGSEPQHF | TGTGCCAGCAGTCAACTCAGGGGATCAGAGCCCCAGCATTTT
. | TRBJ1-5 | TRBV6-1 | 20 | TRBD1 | CASSEAEGQGRYWGNQPQHF | TGTGCCAGCAGTGAAGCCGAGGGACAGGGGCGATACTGGGGCAATCAGCCCCAGCATTTT
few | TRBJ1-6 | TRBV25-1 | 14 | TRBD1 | CASRMDRENSPLHF | TGTGCCAGCAGGATGGACAGGGAAAATTCACCCCTCCACTTT
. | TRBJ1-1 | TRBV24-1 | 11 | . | CATKGGEATFF | TGTGCCACCAAGGGGGGAGAGGCGACTTTCTTT
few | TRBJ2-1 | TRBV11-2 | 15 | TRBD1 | CASSLQGQGVNEQFF | TGTGCCAGCAGCCTCCAGGGACAGGGAGTAAATGAGCAGTTCTTC
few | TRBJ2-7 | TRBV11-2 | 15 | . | CASSLVVGRDYEQYF | TGTGCCAGCAGCTTAGTGGTGGGCAGGGACTACGAGCAGTACTTC
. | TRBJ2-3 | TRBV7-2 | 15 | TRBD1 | CASSPGQGGVDTQYF | TGTGCCAGCAGCCCAGGACAGGGGGGAGTGGATACGCAGTATTTT
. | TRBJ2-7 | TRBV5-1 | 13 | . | CASSLAEGSEQYF | TGCGCCAGCAGCTTGGCCGAGGGATCCGAGCAGTACTTC
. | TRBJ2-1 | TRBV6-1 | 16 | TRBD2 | CASSLRTSGSFDEQFF | TGTGCCAGCAGTCTAAGGACTAGCGGGAGTTTCGATGAGCAGTTCTTC